This T cell receptor beta chain was sequenced for a study of blood T cell repertoires in COVID-19. Method: immunoSEQ multiplex PCR; TCRdb's copy keeps in-frame clones and lacks some. The sample yields about 170,000 clones, just under 85% seen once. The sequence derives from an elderly woman with COVID-19, enrolled during active disease. The sample taken for sequencing was peripheral blood.

CDR3 region: CASSEWGGLRQPQHF. In nucleotides, the CDR3 is TGTGCCAGCAGTGAATGGGGGGGGCTGAGGCAGCCCCAGCATTTT. The chain combines TRBV2 with TRBJ1-5, with D possibly being TRBD1 (6 bases). This CDR3 contains 15 residues. Trimming left V 2 bases short and J 7 bases short, with 15 bases between. CDR1 and CDR2 (germline): SNHLY, FYNNEI.